These T cell receptor beta chains were read from a single sample in a study of shared clonotypes between healthy human individuals. Profiled with immunoSEQ multiplex PCR; TCRdb holds only in-frame clones, not every one. The sample has around 980,000 clones; more than 75% are singletons. Sequencing used memory CD4+ T cells from PBMCs. Receptor source: a man younger than 35 in good health. Some clones in this sample may be carry-over from other donors' samples. Both conserved end residues are part of each CDR3. A D gene is named only where the DNA matches it firmly. Expanded clones get a size class; other rows say once, few or many, or leave the size out.

cdr3_aa: CASLTCGPSF
cdr3_nt: TGTGCCAGCCTGACGTGTGGCCCGTCATTC
d_call: NA
clone_size: NA
v_call: TRBV28
j_call: TRBJ2-7

cdr3_aa: CASSYSAGQSYEQYF
cdr3_nt: TGTGCCAGCAGTTACTCGGCAGGGCAGAGCTACGAGCAGTACTTC
d_call: NA
clone_size: NA
v_call: TRBV6-6
j_call: TRBJ2-7

cdr3_aa: CASSEAAGTEAFF
cdr3_nt: TGTGCCAGCAGTGAAGCGGCGGGCACTGAAGCTTTCTTT
d_call: NA
clone_size: NA
v_call: TRBV2
j_call: TRBJ1-1

cdr3_aa: CASSSDGNQPQHF
cdr3_nt: TGTGCCAGCAGCTCCGACGGCAATCAGCCCCAGCATTTT
d_call: NA
clone_size: NA
v_call: TRBV7-2
j_call: TRBJ1-5

cdr3_aa: CASSFQTSGSTDTQYF
cdr3_nt: TGCGCCAGCAGCTTCCAGACTAGCGGTAGCACAGATACGCAGTATTTT
d_call: TRBD2
clone_size: NA
v_call: TRBV5-1
j_call: TRBJ2-3

cdr3_aa: CASSQSLRGRGIYGYTF
cdr3_nt: TGTGCCAGCAGTCAATCCCTCAGGGGGCGCGGTATCTATGGCTACACCTTC
d_call: TRBD1
clone_size: NA
v_call: TRBV28
j_call: TRBJ1-2

cdr3_aa: CASSQREGYNEQFF
cdr3_nt: TGTGCCAGCAGCCAGCGGGAGGGATACAATGAGCAGTTCTTC
d_call: TRBD2
clone_size: NA
v_call: TRBV7-8
j_call: TRBJ2-1

cdr3_aa: CASSPGGQGLGPQHF
cdr3_nt: TGCGCCAGCAGCCCTGGAGGGCAGGGCCTGGGGCCCCAGCATTTT
d_call: NA
clone_size: NA
v_call: TRBV5-1
j_call: TRBJ1-5

cdr3_aa: CASSLKGSRQFF
cdr3_nt: TGTGCCAGCAGCTTAAAGGGTAGCCGGCAGTTCTTC
d_call: NA
clone_size: NA
v_call: TRBV11-3
j_call: TRBJ2-1

cdr3_aa: CASSLAGVTYEQYF
cdr3_nt: TGTGCCAGCAGTCTAGCGGGGGTAACCTACGAGCAGTACTTC
d_call: TRBD2
clone_size: NA
v_call: TRBV6-5
j_call: TRBJ2-7

cdr3_aa: CASSIRRDRPYTF
cdr3_nt: TGTGCCAGCAGCATACGACGAGACAGGCCCTACACCTTC
d_call: NA
clone_size: NA
v_call: TRBV5-6
j_call: TRBJ1-2

cdr3_aa: CASSLGQTTPDTQYF
cdr3_nt: TGTGCCAGCAGCTTGGGACAGACAACGCCAGATACGCAGTATTTT
d_call: TRBD1
clone_size: many
v_call: TRBV11-2
j_call: TRBJ2-3

cdr3_aa: CASSEGGLAGAETQYF
cdr3_nt: TGTGCCAGCAGCGAGGGGGGGCTAGCGGGAGCAGAGACCCAGTACTTC
d_call: TRBD2
clone_size: NA
v_call: TRBV9
j_call: TRBJ2-5

cdr3_aa: CASSLTGDTQYF
cdr3_nt: TGTGCCAGCAGCTTAACCGGGGATACGCAGTATTTT
d_call: NA
clone_size: NA
v_call: TRBV7-3
j_call: TRBJ2-3

cdr3_aa: CASSLFASADTQYF
cdr3_nt: TGTGCCAGCAGTTTATTTGCGTCGGCAGATACGCAGTATTTT
d_call: NA
clone_size: NA
v_call: TRBV27
j_call: TRBJ2-3

cdr3_aa: CATGGRNQPQHF
cdr3_nt: TGTGCCACCGGGGGTCGCAATCAGCCCCAGCATTTT
d_call: NA
clone_size: many
v_call: TRBV28
j_call: TRBJ1-5

cdr3_aa: CASSLESAGNTIYF
cdr3_nt: TGCGCCAGCAGCTTGGAGAGTGCTGGAAACACCATATATTTT
d_call: NA
clone_size: NA
v_call: TRBV5-1
j_call: TRBJ1-3

cdr3_aa: CASSNRGMKLFF
cdr3_nt: TGTGCCAGTAGCAACAGGGGGATGAAACTGTTTTTT
d_call: TRBD1
clone_size: NA
v_call: TRBV19
j_call: TRBJ1-4

cdr3_aa: CASSLDRGPYEQYF
cdr3_nt: TGTGCCAGCAGCCTGGACAGGGGACCCTACGAGCAGTACTTC
d_call: TRBD1
clone_size: NA
v_call: TRBV7-3
j_call: TRBJ2-7

cdr3_aa: CASKRAKGTNTGELFF
cdr3_nt: TGTGCCAGCAAGAGGGCAAAGGGGACGAACACCGGGGAGCTGTTTTTT
d_call: NA
clone_size: many
v_call: TRBV5-5
j_call: TRBJ2-2

cdr3_aa: CASSLGLAGGGNEQFF
cdr3_nt: TGCGCCAGCAGCTTGGGTCTGGCGGGAGGGGGCAATGAGCAGTTCTTC
d_call: TRBD2
clone_size: once
v_call: TRBV5-1
j_call: TRBJ2-1

cdr3_aa: CASSPLSGTGFSGANVLTF
cdr3_nt: TGTGCCAGCAGCCCCCTATCAGGGACAGGGTTTTCTGGGGCCAACGTCCTGACTTTC
d_call: TRBD1
clone_size: NA
v_call: TRBV9
j_call: TRBJ2-6

cdr3_aa: CASSALGGARSNQPQHF
cdr3_nt: TGTGCCAGCAGTGCCTTGGGGGGGGCCCGTAGCAATCAGCCCCAGCATTTT
d_call: NA
clone_size: NA
v_call: TRBV5-8
j_call: TRBJ1-5

cdr3_aa: CASSEMGQGRYTGELFF
cdr3_nt: TGTGCCAGCAGTGAAATGGGGCAGGGACGTTACACCGGGGAGCTGTTTTTT
d_call: NA
clone_size: NA
v_call: TRBV2
j_call: TRBJ2-2

cdr3_aa: CAWSQGQGVSEAFF
cdr3_nt: TGTGCCTGGAGTCAGGGACAGGGAGTATCTGAAGCTTTCTTT
d_call: TRBD1
clone_size: NA
v_call: TRBV30
j_call: TRBJ1-1

cdr3_aa: CASSYYSNERFF
cdr3_nt: TGTGCCAGCAGTTACTACTCTAATGAGCGGTTCTTC
d_call: NA
clone_size: NA
v_call: TRBV6-5
j_call: TRBJ2-1

cdr3_aa: CASSQTGTTSTDTQYF
cdr3_nt: TGCGCCAGCAGCCAAACCGGGACAACTAGCACAGATACGCAGTATTTT
d_call: NA
clone_size: NA
v_call: TRBV4-1
j_call: TRBJ2-3

cdr3_aa: CASSSSTGWTQYF
cdr3_nt: TGTGCCAGCAGCTCATCGACAGGTTGGACCCAGTACTTC
d_call: NA
clone_size: NA
v_call: TRBV7-9
j_call: TRBJ2-5

cdr3_aa: CATSRDGKGQGAAF
cdr3_nt: TGTGCCACCAGCAGAGATGGGAAGGGCCAGGGGGCCGCCTTC
d_call: TRBD1
clone_size: NA
v_call: TRBV15
j_call: TRBJ1-2

cdr3_aa: CASSFAGTYGYTF
cdr3_nt: TGTGCCAGCAGCTTTGCGGGGACCTATGGCTACACCTTC
d_call: NA
clone_size: few
v_call: TRBV7-2
j_call: TRBJ1-2

cdr3_aa: CASSLWLAPDTQYF
cdr3_nt: TGTGCCAGCAGCTTATGGCTAGCCCCAGATACGCAGTATTTT
d_call: NA
clone_size: NA
v_call: TRBV7-8
j_call: TRBJ2-3

cdr3_aa: CASRTQGASEYF
cdr3_nt: TGTGCCAGCAGAACACAGGGGGCTTCGGAGTATTTT
d_call: TRBD1
clone_size: many
v_call: TRBV6-5
j_call: TRBJ2-3

cdr3_aa: CASSLDRPYTDTQYF
cdr3_nt: TGCGCCAGCAGCTTGGACAGGCCGTACACAGATACGCAGTATTTT
d_call: NA
clone_size: NA
v_call: TRBV5-1
j_call: TRBJ2-3

cdr3_aa: CASSRSGLAVGDEQFF
cdr3_nt: TGTGCCAGCTCACGCTCGGGACTAGCGGTGGGGGATGAGCAGTTCTTC
d_call: TRBD2
clone_size: NA
v_call: TRBV18
j_call: TRBJ2-1

cdr3_aa: CASSGVRSGGELFF
cdr3_nt: TGTGCCAGCAGTGGGGTGAGGTCCGGCGGGGAGCTGTTTTTT
d_call: NA
clone_size: NA
v_call: TRBV6-1
j_call: TRBJ2-2

cdr3_aa: CSVAGGLDGSYEQYF
cdr3_nt: TGCAGCGTTGCTGGCGGGTTAGATGGGTCCTACGAGCAGTACTTC
d_call: NA
clone_size: NA
v_call: TRBV29-1
j_call: TRBJ2-7

cdr3_aa: CASSAIAGAGELFF
cdr3_nt: TGTGCCAGCAGCGCTATAGCGGGAGCCGGGGAGCTGTTTTTT
d_call: TRBD2
clone_size: NA
v_call: TRBV11-2
j_call: TRBJ2-2

cdr3_aa: CASSLYAGGKEEAQYF
cdr3_nt: TGTGCCAGCAGTTTATACGCAGGGGGGAAGGAAGAGGCCCAGTACTTC
d_call: NA
clone_size: NA
v_call: TRBV28
j_call: TRBJ2-5

cdr3_aa: CASSISTATNEKLFF
cdr3_nt: TGTGCCAGCAGCATAAGCACAGCAACTAATGAAAAACTGTTTTTT
d_call: NA
clone_size: NA
v_call: TRBV7-9
j_call: TRBJ1-4